These 16 T cell receptor beta chains were sequenced from one sample in a study of blood T cells in healthy people across ages. For the second PCR, which ran for roughly 7 to 11 cycles, a sample-barcoded 5' primer and a J-beta primer mix were used. TCRdb passed the 5' RACE reads through MiXCR, listing each CDR3 protein once. This table has some 860,000 distinct CDR3 sequences, roughly three fifths appearing once. Sequencing used blood. These receptors came from a man in his forties in good health.

As DNA, the CDR3 is TGTGCCAGCAGCTTAGCGCAATGGACAGAAAAGCCCCAGCATTTT. It encodes CASSLAQWTEKPQHF. This chain uses TRBV7-8 with TRBJ1-5; D may be TRBD1 (6 bases). This CDR3 is built from 15 residues. Germline V gene sequence: CDR1 SGHVS, CDR2 FQNEAQ. The V gene lost 0 bases and the J gene lost 8 bases, with 14 bases spanning the gap.

The J gene is TRBJ1-5, the V gene TRBV4-3; D is ambiguous. V was pared by 1 base and J by 5 bases, with 9 bases between. The germline V gene encodes CDR1 LGHNA and CDR2 YSLEER. The CDR3 totals 14 residues. CDR3 coding DNA: TGCGCCAGCAGCCAAGGTCAGGATGATCAGCCCCAGCATTTT. It is translated as CASSQGQDDQPQHF.

The chain employs TRBV6-2 or TRBV6-3 and TRBJ2-3, with a weak D call TRBD1 (6 bases). This CDR3 region has 16 residues. The germline gives CDR1 MNHEY, CDR2 SVGEGT. Trimming removed 6 bases from V and 2 bases from J, with 18 bases in between. The CDR3 bases are TGTGCCAGCAGCCACCAAACTCAGGGGTTCACAGATACGCAGTATTTT. Amino acids: CASSHQTQGFTDTQYF.

This clonotype was detected a few times. The chain uses TRBV13 and TRBJ2-7; D is uncertain. The germline V gene encodes CDR1 PRHDT and CDR2 FYEKMQ (reference sequence). V lost 5 bases to trimming and J lost 0 bases, with 17 bases between them. This CDR3 spans 16 amino acids. The CDR3 DNA follows: TGTGCCAGCAGCCCCGCCCTAGGTCAGTCCTCCTACGAGCAGTACTTC. The encoded protein is CASSPALGQSSYEQYF.

The chain couples TRBV3-1 to TRBJ2-1; TRBD2 aligns across 11 bases. The length of the CDR3 is 16 residues. CDR1 is LGHDT and CDR2 is YNNKEL in the germline V gene (reference sequence). The V gene end was trimmed by 8 bases and the J gene end by 7 bases; junction bases not matched to a gene: 13. CDR3 residues: CASAHRTGLAVNEQFF. The CDR3, as DNA: TGTGCCAGCGCTCATCGTACGGGACTAGCGGTGAATGAGCAGTTCTTC.

The CDR3 sequence is CASRRGHLYPDTEAFF. CDR3 DNA sequence: TGTGCCAGCAGAAGGGGACACCTCTACCCGGACACTGAAGCTTTCTTT. V and J are TRBV7-2 and TRBJ1-1; the D gene is possibly TRBD1 (6 bases). CDR1 is SGHTA and CDR2 is FQGNSA in the germline V gene. This CDR3 has 16 residues. The V gene lost 6 bases and the J gene lost 3 bases, with 20 bases spanning the gap.

This clonotype was found a few times. This chain links TRBV5-5 with TRBJ1-2; 7 bases fit TRBD1. The germline V gene has CDR1 SGHKS and CDR2 YYEKEE (reference sequence). After removal of 4 bases from V and 2 bases from J, the junction contained 5 bases not matched to a gene. The CDR3 is 14 residues long. The CDR3 loop reads CASSAGTANYGYTF. The CDR3 DNA reads as TGTGCCAGCAGCGCCGGGACAGCGAACTATGGCTACACCTTC.

V gene TRBV19 combines with J gene TRBJ2-1; 9 nucleotides match TRBD1. V lost 6 bases and J lost 9; bases outside the gene matches: 9. The CDR3 loop spans 14 amino acids. Germline lookup yields CDR1 LNHDA and CDR2 SQIVND (reference sequence). The CDR3 DNA sequence: TGTGCCAGTAGATACGGGACAGGGTATCGTGAGCAGTTCTTC. Translating it yields CASRYGTGYREQFF. Filled out from reference TRBV19 and TRBJ2-1, the complete variable domain reads DGGITQSPKYLFRKEGQNVTLSCEQNLNHDAMYWYRQDPGQGLRLIYYSQIVNDFQKGDIAEGYSVSREKKESFPLTVTSAQKNPTAFYLCASRYGTGYREQFFGPGTRLTVL.

The chain employs TRBV4-3 and TRBJ2-3; D is ambiguous. This CDR3 has 13 amino acids. The germline CDR1 and CDR2 sequences are LGHNA and YSLEER. V was trimmed by 0 bases and J by 14 bases, leaving 15 bases between them. The CDR3 DNA is TGCGCCAGCAGCCAAGATCGCCCTCCGGTGGTGTATTTT. This sequence encodes CASSQDRPPVVYF.

This chain connects TRBV14 to TRBJ2-3, with D hard to call. Trimming shortened V by 4 bases and J by 2 bases, and 16 bases separated the two germline ends. The CDR3 has 16 amino acids. Germline V gives CDR1 SGHDN, CDR2 FVKESK. The CDR3 coding sequence is TGTGCCAGCAGCCTTCTGGGCAGAGCAACCACAGATACGCAGTATTTT. Protein product: CASSLLGRATTDTQYF.

CDR3 residues: CASSPRREYEQYF. CDR3 in DNA: TGTGCCAGCAGCCCGAGACGGGAGTACGAGCAGTACTTC. The gene calls are TRBV7-2 and TRBJ2-7; perhaps TRBD2 as D (6 bases). Trimming took 5 bases from V and 4 from J, leaving 12 bases between them. CDR3 length: 13 amino acids. The germline V gene encodes CDR1 SGHTA and CDR2 FQGNSA. The whole variable domain, filled in from reference TRBV7-2 and TRBJ2-7, reads GAGVSQSPSNKVTEKGKDVELRCDPISGHTALYWYRQSLGQGLEFLIYFQGNSAPDKSGLPSDRFSAERTGGSVSTLTIQRTQQEDSAVYLCASSPRREYEQYFGPGTRLTVT.

For this clonotype: At one end the junction does not follow the germline gene, possibly because of a read error. This chain connects TRBV9 to TRBJ2-5; TRBD2 is a possible D gene (6 bases). Germline-derived CDR1 and CDR2 are SGDLS and YYNGEE. The CDR3 runs 14 residues. The CDR3 DNA follows: TGTGCCAGCACGGAGGGGATGTCAGAGGAGACCCGGTACTTC. It translates to CASTEGMSEETRYF.

This clonotype turned up a few times. The chain is built from TRBV4-3 and TRBJ1-2; the D is unclear. The CDR3 totals 15 residues. V lost 0 bases and J 4 bases, leaving 12 bases between the germline ends. Per the germline V gene, CDR1 is LGHNA and CDR2 is YSLEER. The CDR3 DNA reads TGCGCCAGCAGCCAAGATAGGCTGGTCGTCTATGGCTACACCTTC. Translating gives CASSQDRLVVYGYTF.

The chain has TRBV20-1 and TRBJ2-7; no clear D. Trimming shortened V by 2 bases and J by 1 base, and 9 bases separated the two germline ends. The CDR3 has 13 amino acids. CDR1 is DFQATT, CDR2 SNEGSKA, per germline (reference sequence). The chain's CDR3 is CSARNAESYEQYF. DNA for the CDR3: TGCAGTGCTAGAAATGCGGAGTCCTACGAGCAGTACTTC.

This chain joins TRBV28 and TRBJ2-7, with 7 bases identical to TRBD2. The CDR3 totals 17 residues. From germline, CDR1 is MDHEN and CDR2 SYDVKM. The V and J ends lost 7 bases and 0 bases, in that order; junction bases with no gene match: 15. Here the CDR3 reads CASMVSSGPIDSYEQYF. The CDR3 nucleotides read TGTGCCAGCATGGTGTCTAGCGGTCCCATTGACTCCTACGAGCAGTACTTC.

The chain couples TRBV12-3 or TRBV12-4 to TRBJ2-1; 10 positions agree with TRBD2. The CDR3 totals 12 residues. The V and J ends lost 5 bases and 15 bases, in that order; junction bases with no gene match: 7. The CDR3 loop reads CASSQSGGGSFF. The CDR3 DNA is TGTGCCAGCAGTCAAAGCGGGGGGGGCTCGTTCTTC.